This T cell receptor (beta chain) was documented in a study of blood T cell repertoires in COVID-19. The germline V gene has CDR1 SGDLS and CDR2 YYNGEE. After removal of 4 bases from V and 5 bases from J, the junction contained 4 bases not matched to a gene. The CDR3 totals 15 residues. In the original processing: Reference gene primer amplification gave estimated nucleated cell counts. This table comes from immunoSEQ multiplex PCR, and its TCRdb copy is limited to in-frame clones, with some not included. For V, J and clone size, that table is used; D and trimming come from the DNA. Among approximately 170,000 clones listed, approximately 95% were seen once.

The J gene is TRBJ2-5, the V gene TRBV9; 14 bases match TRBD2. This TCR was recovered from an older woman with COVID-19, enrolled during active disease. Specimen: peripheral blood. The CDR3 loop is CASSPGLAGAETQYF. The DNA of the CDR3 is TGTGCCAGCAGCCCGGGACTAGCGGGGGCGGAGACCCAGTACTTC.